A selection of T cell receptor beta chains follows, all from one sample in a study of T cell changes during pregnancy in multiple sclerosis. Generated by immunoSEQ multiplex PCR, the TCRdb table keeps only in-frame clones and is missing some. Here the sample spans about 93,000 clones, roughly 90% being singletons. Here the sequenced sample was peripheral blood, taken before pregnancy. The receptors here all came from a female donor with multiple sclerosis, enrolled in a pregnancy study. CDR3s leave out the opening cysteine and the closing phenylalanine or tryptophan. Fields, in order: V gene, J gene, clone size, CDR3 protein. Clone size is stated in some rows and not others, as once, few, many or a class when expanded.

>TRBV19|TRBJ2-7|NA
ASSTGLAGVGVQY
>TRBV27|TRBJ1-1|NA
ASSFLRTMNTEAF
>TRBV5-1|TRBJ2-1|NA
ASSLELAGANEQF
>TRBV18|TRBJ2-2|NA
ASSPSKGQKRTGELF
>TRBV11-2|TRBJ1-6|NA
ASSLQLFGSPLH
>TRBV5-4|TRBJ2-5|once
ASSWGLAGGETQY
>TRBV28|TRBJ2-7|NA
ASSLDRDSSYEQY
>TRBV7-2|TRBJ1-1|once
ALGQGSNTEAF
>TRBV19|TRBJ2-1|few
ASSNREVAYNEQF
>TRBV7-6|TRBJ2-5|NA
ASSPLQETQY
>TRBV19|TRBJ1-2|NA
ASHRGTDFYGYT
>TRBV25-1|TRBJ1-2|few
ASSAYRGSYT
>TRBV7-9|TRBJ1-5|NA
ASSLGATGGSQPQH
>TRBV2|TRBJ2-2|NA
ASSWGLMNTGELF
>TRBV9|TRBJ1-2|NA
ASSVSPGAASPSFYGYT
>TRBV5-4|TRBJ2-5|NA
ASSPELAGRETQY
>TRBV16|TRBJ2-1|NA
ASSQSRGVGIEQF
>TRBV19|TRBJ2-7|NA
ASSITLERGEQY
>TRBV30|TRBJ2-2|NA
ASRMGGGTGELF
>TRBV2|TRBJ2-1|NA
ASSRQGSYNEQF
>TRBV6-1|TRBJ2-1|NA
ASWQGRTYNEQF
>TRBV7-2|TRBJ2-1|once
ASSFLAGPYNEQF
>TRBV6-6|TRBJ2-1|few
ASSPEGTEQF
>TRBV4-3|TRBJ2-1|NA
ASSQDETGGRNEQF
>TRBV28|TRBJ1-2|NA
ASRLSGGDGYT
>TRBV11-3|TRBJ1-1|NA
ASSLGVEGTEAF
>TRBV2|TRBJ1-3|NA
ASSETGTSMGTIY
>TRBV5-1|TRBJ2-1|NA
ASSYVIAGGPYNEQF
>TRBV11-2|TRBJ1-1|NA
ASSLAGNSNTEAF
>TRBV6-5|TRBJ2-3|NA
ASRPGGRGDTQY
>TRBV5-4|TRBJ2-2|once
ASSRPGQGVVNGELF
>TRBV12-5|TRBJ2-1|NA
ASGSTGAPSYNEQF
>TRBV6-1|TRBJ1-5|NA
ASTLTGSNQPQH
>TRBV11-1|TRBJ2-6|NA
ASSPLLAGAPSGANVLT
>TRBV29-1|TRBJ2-2|NA
SVGVRGNTGELF
>TRBV19|TRBJ2-7|NA
ASSMRISYEQY
>TRBV27|TRBJ2-7|NA
ASSVTLTAYEQY
>TRBV6-5|TRBJ2-2|NA
ASSYTGDGELF
>TRBV9|TRBJ2-3|NA
ASSVGQGGLAGTDTQY
>TRBV7-2|TRBJ2-2|NA
ASSLDRWSAGELF
>TRBV6-1|TRBJ2-3|NA
ASSARVADTQY
>TRBV11-3|TRBJ2-5|NA
ASGQGFQETQY
>TRBV7-9|TRBJ2-7|NA
ASSSRDSSYEQY
>TRBV9|TRBJ1-1|NA
ASSPLEDEAF
>TRBV18|TRBJ2-1|NA
ASIRDRGDNEQF
>TRBV19|TRBJ1-1|NA
ASRTFGGASEAF
>TRBV4-3|TRBJ2-5|NA
ASSQLAGGSSREETQY
>TRBV10-2|TRBJ2-7|NA
ASSQDRISYEQY